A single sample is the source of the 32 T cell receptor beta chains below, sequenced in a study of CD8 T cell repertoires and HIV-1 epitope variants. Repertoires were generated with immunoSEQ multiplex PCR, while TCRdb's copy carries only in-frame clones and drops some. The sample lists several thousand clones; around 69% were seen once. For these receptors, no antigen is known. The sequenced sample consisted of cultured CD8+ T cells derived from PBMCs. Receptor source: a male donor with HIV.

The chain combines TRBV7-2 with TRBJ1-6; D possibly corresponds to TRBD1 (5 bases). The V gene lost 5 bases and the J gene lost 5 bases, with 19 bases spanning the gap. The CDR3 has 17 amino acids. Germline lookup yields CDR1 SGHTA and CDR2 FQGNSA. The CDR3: CASSNPGTLGDNSPLHF. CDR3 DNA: TGTGCCAGCAGCAACCCCGGGACCTTAGGGGATAATTCACCCCTCCACTTT.

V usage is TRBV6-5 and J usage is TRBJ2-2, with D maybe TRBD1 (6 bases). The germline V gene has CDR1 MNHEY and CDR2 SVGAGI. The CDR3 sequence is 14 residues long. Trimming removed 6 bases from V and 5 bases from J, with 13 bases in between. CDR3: CASSSQQGTGELFF. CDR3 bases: TGTGCCAGCAGCAGCCAACAGGGAACCGGGGAGCTGTTTTTT.

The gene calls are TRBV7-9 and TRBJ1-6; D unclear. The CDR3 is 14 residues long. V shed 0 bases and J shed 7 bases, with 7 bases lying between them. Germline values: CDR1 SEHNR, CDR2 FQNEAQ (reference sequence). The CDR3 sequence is CASSLAAGNSPLHF. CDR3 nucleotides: TGTGCCAGCAGCTTAGCGGCCGGGAATTCACCCCTCCACTTT.

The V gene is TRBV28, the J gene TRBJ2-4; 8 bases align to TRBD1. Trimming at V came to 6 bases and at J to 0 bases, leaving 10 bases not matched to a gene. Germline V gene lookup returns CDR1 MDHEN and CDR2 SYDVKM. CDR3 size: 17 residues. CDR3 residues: CASRSPRGQGAKNIQYF. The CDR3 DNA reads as TGTGCCAGCAGATCGCCTCGTGGACAGGGAGCCAAAAACATTCAGTACTTC.

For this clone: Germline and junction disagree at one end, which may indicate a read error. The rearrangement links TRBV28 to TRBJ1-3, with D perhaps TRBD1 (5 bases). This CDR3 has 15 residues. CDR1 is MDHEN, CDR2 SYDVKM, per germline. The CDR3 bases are TGTGCCAGCAGTACCCGCCAGGGTGTCGGAAACATCATATATTTT. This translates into CASSTRQGVGNIIYF. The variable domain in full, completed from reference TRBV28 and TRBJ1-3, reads DVKVTQSSRYLVKRTGEKVFLECVQDMDHENMFWYRQDPGLGLRLIYFSYDVKMKEKGDIPEGYSVSREKKERFSLILESASTNQTSMYLCASSTRQGVGNIIYFGEGSWLTVV.

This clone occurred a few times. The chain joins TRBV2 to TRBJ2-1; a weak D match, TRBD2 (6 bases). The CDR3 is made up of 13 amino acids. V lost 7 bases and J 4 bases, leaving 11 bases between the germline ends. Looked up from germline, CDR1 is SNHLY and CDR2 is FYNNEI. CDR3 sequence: CASTYGGYNEQFF. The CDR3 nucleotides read TGTGCCAGCACTTATGGGGGGTACAATGAGCAGTTCTTC.

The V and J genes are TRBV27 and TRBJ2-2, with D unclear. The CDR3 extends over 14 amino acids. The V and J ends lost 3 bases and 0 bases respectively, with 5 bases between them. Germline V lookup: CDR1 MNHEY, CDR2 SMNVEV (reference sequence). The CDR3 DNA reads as TGTGCCAGCAGTTTGGCCTCGAACACCGGGGAGCTGTTTTTT. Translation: CASSLASNTGELFF.

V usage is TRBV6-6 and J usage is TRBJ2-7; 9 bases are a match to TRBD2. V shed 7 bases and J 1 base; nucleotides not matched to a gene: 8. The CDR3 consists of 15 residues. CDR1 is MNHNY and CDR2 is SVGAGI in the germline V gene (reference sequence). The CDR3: CASTPGSGSSYEQYF. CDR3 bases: TGTGCCAGCACCCCGGGTAGCGGGAGTTCCTACGAGCAGTACTTC.

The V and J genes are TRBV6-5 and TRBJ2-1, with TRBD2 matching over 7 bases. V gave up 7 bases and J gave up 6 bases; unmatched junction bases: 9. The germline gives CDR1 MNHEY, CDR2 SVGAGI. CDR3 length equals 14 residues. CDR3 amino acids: CASTLSGPSNEQFF. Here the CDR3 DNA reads TGTGCCAGCACCCTTAGCGGGCCCTCCAATGAGCAGTTCTTC.

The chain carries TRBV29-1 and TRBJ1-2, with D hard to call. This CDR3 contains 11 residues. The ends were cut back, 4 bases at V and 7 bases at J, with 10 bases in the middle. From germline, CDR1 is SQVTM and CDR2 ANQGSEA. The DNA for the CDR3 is TGCAGCGTTGTTAAGGGAACTGGCTACACCTTC. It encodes CSVVKGTGYTF.

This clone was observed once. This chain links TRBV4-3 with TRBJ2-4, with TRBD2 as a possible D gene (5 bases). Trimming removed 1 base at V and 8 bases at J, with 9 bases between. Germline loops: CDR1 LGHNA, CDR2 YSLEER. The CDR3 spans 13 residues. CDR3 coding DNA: TGCGCCAGCAGCCAAGGGGTGAGGGACATTCAGTACTTC. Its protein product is CASSQGVRDIQYF.

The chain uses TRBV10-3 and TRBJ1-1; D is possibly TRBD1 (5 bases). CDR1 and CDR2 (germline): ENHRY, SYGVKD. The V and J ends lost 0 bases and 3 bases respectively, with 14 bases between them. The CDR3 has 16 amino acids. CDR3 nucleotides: TGTGCCATCAGTGAGTCATCGTGGGGGGGAGACACTGAAGCTTTCTTT. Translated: CAISESSWGGDTEAFF.

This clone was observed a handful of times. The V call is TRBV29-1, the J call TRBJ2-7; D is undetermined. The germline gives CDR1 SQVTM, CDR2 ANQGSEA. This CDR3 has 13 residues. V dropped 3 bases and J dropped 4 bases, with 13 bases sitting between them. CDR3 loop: CSVEVGVEYEQYF. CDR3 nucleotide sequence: TGCAGCGTTGAGGTTGGAGTGGAGTACGAGCAGTACTTC.

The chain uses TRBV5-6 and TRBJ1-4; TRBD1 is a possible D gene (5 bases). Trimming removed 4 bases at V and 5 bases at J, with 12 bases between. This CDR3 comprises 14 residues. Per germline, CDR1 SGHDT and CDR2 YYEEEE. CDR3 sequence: CASSPTTENEKLFF. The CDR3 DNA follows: TGTGCCAGCAGCCCCACGACAGAGAATGAAAAACTGTTTTTT.

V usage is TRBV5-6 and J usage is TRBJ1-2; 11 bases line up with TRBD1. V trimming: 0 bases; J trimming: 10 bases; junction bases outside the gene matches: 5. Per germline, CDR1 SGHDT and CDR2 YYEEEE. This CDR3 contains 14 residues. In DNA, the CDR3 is TGTGCCAGCAGCTTGGGCGGGACAGGGGGAACCTACACCTTC. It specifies CASSLGGTGGTYTF.

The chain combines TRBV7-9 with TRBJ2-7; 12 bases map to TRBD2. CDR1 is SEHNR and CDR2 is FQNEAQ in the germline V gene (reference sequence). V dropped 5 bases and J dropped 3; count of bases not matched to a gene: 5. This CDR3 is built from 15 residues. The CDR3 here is CASSRGLAGLYEQYF. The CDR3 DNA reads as TGTGCCAGCAGCCGAGGACTAGCGGGGCTCTACGAGCAGTACTTC.

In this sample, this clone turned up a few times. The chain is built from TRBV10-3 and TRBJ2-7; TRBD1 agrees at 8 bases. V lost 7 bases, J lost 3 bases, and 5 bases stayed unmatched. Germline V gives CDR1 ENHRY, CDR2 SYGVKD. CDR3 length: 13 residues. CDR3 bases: TGTGCCATCAATTCCGGACAGGGCTACGAGCAGTACTTC. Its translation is CAINSGQGYEQYF.

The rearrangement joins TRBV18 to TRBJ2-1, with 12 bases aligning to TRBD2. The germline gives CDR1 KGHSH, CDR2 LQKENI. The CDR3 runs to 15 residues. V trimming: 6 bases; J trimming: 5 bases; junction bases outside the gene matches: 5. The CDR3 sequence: CASSLAGGPDNEQFF. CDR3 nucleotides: TGTGCCAGCTCGCTAGCGGGGGGGCCGGACAATGAGCAGTTCTTC. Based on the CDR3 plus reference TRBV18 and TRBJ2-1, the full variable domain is NAGVMQNPRHLVRRRGQEARLRCSPMKGHSHVYWYRQLPEEGLKFMVYLQKENIIDESGMPKERFSAEFPKEGPSILRIQQVVRGDSAAYFCASSLAGGPDNEQFFGPGTRLTVL.

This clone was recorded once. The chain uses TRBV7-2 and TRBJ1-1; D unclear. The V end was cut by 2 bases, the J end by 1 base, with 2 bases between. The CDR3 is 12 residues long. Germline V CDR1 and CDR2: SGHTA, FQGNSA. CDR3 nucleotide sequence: TGTGCCAGCAGCTTATGGAACACTGAAGCTTTCTTT. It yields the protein CASSLWNTEAFF. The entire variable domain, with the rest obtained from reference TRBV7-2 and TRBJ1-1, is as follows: GAGVSQSPSNKVTEKGKDVELRCDPISGHTALYWYRQSLGQGLEFLIYFQGNSAPDKSGLPSDRFSAERTGGSVSTLTIQRTQQEDSAVYLCASSLWNTEAFFGQGTRLTVV.

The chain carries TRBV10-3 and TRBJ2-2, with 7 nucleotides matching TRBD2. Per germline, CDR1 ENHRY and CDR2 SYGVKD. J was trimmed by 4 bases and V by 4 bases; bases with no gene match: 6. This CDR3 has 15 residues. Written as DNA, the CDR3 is TGTGCCATCAGTGGAGTACTAGCGAGCACCGGGGAGCTGTTTTTT. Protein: CAISGVLASTGELFF.

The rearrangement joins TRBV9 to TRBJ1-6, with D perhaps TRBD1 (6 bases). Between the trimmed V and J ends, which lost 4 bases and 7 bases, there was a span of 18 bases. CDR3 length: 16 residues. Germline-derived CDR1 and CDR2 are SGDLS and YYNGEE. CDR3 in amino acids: CASSPLGGQGNSPLHF. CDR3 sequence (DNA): TGTGCCAGCAGCCCGCTGGGGGGGCAAGGGAATTCACCCCTCCACTTT.

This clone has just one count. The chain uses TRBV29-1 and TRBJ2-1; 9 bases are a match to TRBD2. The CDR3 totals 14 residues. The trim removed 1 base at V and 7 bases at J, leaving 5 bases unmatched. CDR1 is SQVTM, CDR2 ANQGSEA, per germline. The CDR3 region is CSVEVSGSQNEQFF. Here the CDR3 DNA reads TGCAGCGTTGAAGTTAGCGGGAGTCAAAATGAGCAGTTCTTC.

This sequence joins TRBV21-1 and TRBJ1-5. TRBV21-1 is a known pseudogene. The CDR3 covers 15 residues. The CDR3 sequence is CASSNSSDSNQPQHF. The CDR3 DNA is TGTGCCAGCAGCAACTCATCGGACAGCAATCAGCCCCAGCATTTT.

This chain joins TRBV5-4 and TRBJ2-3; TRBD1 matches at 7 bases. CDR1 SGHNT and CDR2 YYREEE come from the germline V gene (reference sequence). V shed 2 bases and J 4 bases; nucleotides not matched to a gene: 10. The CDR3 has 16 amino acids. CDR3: CASSFLFDRVADTQYF. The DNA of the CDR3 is TGTGCCAGCAGCTTTTTATTTGACAGGGTCGCAGATACGCAGTATTTT.

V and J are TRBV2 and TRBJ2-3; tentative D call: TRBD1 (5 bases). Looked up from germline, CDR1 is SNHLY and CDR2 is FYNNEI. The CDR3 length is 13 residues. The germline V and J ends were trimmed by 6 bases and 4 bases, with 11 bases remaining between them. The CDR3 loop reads CASRLLGADTQYF. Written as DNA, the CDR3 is TGTGCCAGCAGACTCTTAGGGGCAGATACGCAGTATTTT.

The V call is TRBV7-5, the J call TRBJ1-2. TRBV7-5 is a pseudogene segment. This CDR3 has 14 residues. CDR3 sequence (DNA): TGTGCCAGAAGCCCAAGGGACTTGCTCTATGGCTACACCTTC. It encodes CARSPRDLLYGYTF.

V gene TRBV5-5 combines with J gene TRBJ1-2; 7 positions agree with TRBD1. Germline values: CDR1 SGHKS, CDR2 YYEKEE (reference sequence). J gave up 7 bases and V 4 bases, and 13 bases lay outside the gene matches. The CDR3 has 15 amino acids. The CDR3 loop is CASSLGDSGRGGYTF. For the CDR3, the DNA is TGTGCCAGCAGCCTAGGGGACAGCGGGAGGGGTGGCTACACCTTC.

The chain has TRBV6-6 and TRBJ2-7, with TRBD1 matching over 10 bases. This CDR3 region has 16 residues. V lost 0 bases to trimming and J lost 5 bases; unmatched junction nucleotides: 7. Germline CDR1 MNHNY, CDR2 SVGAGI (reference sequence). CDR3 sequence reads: CASSYSGTGDPDEQYF. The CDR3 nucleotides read TGTGCCAGCAGTTACTCTGGGACAGGGGACCCGGACGAGCAGTACTTC.

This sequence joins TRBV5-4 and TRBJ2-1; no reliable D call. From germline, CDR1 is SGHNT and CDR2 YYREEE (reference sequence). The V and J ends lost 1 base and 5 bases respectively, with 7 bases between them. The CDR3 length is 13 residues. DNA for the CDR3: TGTGCCAGCAGCTTGATGGTTGACAATGAGCAGTTCTTC. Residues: CASSLMVDNEQFF.

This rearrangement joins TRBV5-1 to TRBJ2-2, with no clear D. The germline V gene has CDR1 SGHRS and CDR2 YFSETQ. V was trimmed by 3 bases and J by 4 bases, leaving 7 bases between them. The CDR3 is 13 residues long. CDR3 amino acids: CASSSALTGELFF. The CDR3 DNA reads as TGCGCCAGCAGCTCGGCCCTCACCGGGGAGCTGTTTTTT.

The CDR3 protein is CASSLPPGGETGELFF. The CDR3 nucleotides read TGTGCCAGCAGCTTACCCCCAGGGGGAGAGACCGGGGAGCTGTTTTTT. V is TRBV9 and J is TRBJ2-2; 7 nucleotides agree with TRBD1. Germline CDR1 is SGDLS and CDR2 is YYNGEE. With V trimmed by 4 bases and J by 5 bases, 11 bases remained unmatched. The CDR3 runs 16 residues.

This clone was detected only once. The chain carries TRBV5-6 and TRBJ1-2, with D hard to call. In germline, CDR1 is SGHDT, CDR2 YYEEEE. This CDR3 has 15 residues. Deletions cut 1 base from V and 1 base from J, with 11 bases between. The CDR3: CASSLSPGYNYGYTF. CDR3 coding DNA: TGTGCCAGCAGCTTGTCCCCAGGCTATAACTATGGCTACACCTTC.